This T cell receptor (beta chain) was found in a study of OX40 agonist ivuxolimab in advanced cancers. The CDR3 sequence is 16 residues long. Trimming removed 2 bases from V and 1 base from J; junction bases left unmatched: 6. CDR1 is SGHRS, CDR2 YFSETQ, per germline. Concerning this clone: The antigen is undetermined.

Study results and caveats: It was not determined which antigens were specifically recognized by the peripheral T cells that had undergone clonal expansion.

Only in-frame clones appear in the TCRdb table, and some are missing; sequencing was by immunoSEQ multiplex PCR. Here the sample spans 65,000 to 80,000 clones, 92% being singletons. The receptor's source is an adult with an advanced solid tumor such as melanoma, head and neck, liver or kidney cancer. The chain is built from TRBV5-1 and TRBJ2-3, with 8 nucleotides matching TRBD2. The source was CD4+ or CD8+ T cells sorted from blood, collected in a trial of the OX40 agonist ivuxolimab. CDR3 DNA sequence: TGCGCCAGCAGCTTATGGCCGGGACTAGGCACAGATACGCAGTATTTT. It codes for CASSLWPGLGTDTQYF.